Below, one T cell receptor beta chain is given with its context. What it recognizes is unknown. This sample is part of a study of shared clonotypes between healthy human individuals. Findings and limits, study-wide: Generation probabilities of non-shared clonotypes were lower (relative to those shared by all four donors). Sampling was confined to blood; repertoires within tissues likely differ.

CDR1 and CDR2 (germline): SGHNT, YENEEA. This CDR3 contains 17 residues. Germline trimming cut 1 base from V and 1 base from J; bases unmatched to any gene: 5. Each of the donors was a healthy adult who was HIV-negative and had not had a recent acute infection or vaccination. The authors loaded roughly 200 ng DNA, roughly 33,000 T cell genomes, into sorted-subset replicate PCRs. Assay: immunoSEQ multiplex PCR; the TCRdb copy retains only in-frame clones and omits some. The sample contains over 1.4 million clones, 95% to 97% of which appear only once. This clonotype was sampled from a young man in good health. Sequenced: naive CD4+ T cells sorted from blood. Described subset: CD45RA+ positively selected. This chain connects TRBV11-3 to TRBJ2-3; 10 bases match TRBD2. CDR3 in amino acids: CASSLGALAGGTDTQYF. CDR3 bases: TGTGCCAGCAGCTTAGGAGCGCTAGCGGGGGGCACAGATACGCAGTATTTT.